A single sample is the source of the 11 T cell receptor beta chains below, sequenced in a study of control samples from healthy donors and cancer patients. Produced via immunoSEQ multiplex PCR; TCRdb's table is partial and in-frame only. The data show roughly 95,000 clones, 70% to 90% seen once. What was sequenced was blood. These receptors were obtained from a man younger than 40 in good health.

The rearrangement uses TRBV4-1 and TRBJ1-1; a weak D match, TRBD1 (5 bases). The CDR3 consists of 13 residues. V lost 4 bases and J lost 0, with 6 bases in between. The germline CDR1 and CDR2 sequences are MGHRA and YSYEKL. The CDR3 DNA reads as TGCGCCAGCAGCCTGGACATGAACACTGAAGCTTTCTTT. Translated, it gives CASSLDMNTEAFF.

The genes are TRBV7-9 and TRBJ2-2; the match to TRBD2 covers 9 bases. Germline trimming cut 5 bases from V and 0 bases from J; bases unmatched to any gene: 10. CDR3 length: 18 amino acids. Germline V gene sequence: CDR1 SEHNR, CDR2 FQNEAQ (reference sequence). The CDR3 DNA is TGTGCCAGCAGCCCCGCCGGGACTAGCTTCGCGAACACCGGGGAGCTGTTTTTT. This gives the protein CASSPAGTSFANTGELFF.

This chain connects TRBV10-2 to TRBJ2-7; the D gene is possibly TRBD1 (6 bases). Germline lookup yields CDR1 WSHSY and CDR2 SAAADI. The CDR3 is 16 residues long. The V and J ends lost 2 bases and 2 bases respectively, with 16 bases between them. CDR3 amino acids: CASSEGGPRGTYEQYF. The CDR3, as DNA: TGCGCCAGCAGTGAGGGGGGCCCTAGGGGAACCTACGAGCAGTACTTC.

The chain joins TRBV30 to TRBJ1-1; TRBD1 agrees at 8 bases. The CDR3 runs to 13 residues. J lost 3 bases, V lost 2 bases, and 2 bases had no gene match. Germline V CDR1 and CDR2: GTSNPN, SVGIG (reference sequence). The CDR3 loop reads CAWSRQGYTEAFF. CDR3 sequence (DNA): TGTGCCTGGAGTAGACAGGGGTACACTGAAGCTTTCTTT. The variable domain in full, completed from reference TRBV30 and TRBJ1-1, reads SQTIHQWPATLVQPVGSPLSLECTVEGTSNPNLYWYRQAAGRGLQLLFYSVGIGQISSEVPQNLSASRPQDRQFILSSKKLLLSDSGFYLCAWSRQGYTEAFFGQGTRLTVV.

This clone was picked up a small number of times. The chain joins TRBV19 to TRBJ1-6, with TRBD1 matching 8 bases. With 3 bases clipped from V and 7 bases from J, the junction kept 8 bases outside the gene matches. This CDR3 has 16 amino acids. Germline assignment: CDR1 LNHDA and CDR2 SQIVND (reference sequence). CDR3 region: CASSINRGSGNSPLHF. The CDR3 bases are TGTGCCAGTAGTATCAACAGGGGGTCTGGAAATTCACCCCTCCACTTT.

CDR3 sequence (DNA): TGTGCCAGTAGTGCCCCGGACAGGGGAAGAAATGAGCAGTTCTTC. Amino acids: CASSAPDRGRNEQFF. The chain links TRBV19 to TRBJ2-1, with 9 bases aligning to TRBD1. The germline V gene encodes CDR1 LNHDA and CDR2 SQIVND (reference sequence). The CDR3 loop spans 15 amino acids. The junction had 9 bases not matched to a gene; V was cut back by 5 bases and J by 7 bases.

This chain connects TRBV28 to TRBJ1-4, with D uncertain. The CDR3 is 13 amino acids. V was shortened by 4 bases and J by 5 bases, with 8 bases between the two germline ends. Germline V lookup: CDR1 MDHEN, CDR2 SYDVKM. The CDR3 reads CASSSRGNEKLFF. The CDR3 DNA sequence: TGTGCCAGCAGTTCCCGGGGAAATGAAAAACTGTTTTTT.

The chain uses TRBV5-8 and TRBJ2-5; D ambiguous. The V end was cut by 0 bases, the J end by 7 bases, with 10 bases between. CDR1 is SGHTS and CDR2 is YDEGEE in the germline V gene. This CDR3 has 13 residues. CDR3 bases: TGTGCCAGCAGCTTGGGGGATCAGGCGACCCAGTACTTC. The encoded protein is CASSLGDQATQYF.

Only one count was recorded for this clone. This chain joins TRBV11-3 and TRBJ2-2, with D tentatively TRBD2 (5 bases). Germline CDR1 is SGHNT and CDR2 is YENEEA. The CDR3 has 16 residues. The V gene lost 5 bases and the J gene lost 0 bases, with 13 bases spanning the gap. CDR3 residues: CASSRDYTTNTGELFF. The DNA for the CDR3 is TGTGCCAGCAGCCGTGACTACACCACGAACACCGGGGAGCTGTTTTTT. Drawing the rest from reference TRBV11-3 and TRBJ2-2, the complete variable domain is EAGVVQSPRYKIIEKKQPVAFWCNPISGHNTLYWYLQNLGQGPELLIRYENEEAVDDSQLPKDRFSAERLKGVDSTLKIQPAELGDSAVYLCASSRDYTTNTGELFFGEGSRLTVL.

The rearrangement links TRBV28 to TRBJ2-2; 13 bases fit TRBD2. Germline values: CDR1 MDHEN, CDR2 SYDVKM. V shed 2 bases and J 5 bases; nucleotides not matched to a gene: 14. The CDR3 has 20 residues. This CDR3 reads CASSLLRTSGSFRETGELFF. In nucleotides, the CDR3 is TGTGCCAGCAGTTTACTACGGACTAGCGGGAGTTTCCGGGAGACCGGGGAGCTGTTTTTT. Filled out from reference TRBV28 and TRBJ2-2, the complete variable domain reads DVKVTQSSRYLVKRTGEKVFLECVQDMDHENMFWYRQDPGLGLRLIYFSYDVKMKEKGDIPEGYSVSREKKERFSLILESASTNQTSMYLCASSLLRTSGSFRETGELFFGEGSRLTVL.

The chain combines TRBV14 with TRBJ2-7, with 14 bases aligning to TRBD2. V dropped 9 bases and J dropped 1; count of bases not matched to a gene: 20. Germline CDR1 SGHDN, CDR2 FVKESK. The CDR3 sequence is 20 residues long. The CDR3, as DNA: TGTGCCAGTGCACCCAACGAACCGGGACTAGCGGGAGTCGCGTCCTACGAGCAGTACTTC. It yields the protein CASAPNEPGLAGVASYEQYF. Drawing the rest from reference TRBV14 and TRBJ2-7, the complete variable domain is EAGVTQFPSHSVIEKGQTVTLRCDPISGHDNLYWYRRVMGKEIKFLLHFVKESKQDESGMPNNRFLAERTGGTYSTLKVQPAELEDSGVYFCASAPNEPGLAGVASYEQYFGPGTRLTVT.